This entry describes one T cell receptor (beta chain). The antigen remains unidentified. Compared with germline, one end of the junction differs, possibly owing to a read error. Template material for TCR beta VDJ and CDR3 profiling consisted of genomic DNA. TCRdb used MiXCR to reprocess the reads, holding one entry per CDR3 protein. The data show about 260,000 distinct CDR3 sequences, with approximately 86% seen just once and roughly two fifths held by the top ten. CDR1 is SGHTA and CDR2 is FQGNSA in the germline V gene. The CDR3 has 14 residues. Only patients with CD8+CD57+ cell expansion on flow cytometry were chosen for sequencing. This record belongs to a study of CD8+CD57+ T cells in acquired aplastic anemia. Notes on the study in general: Sharing between patients and controls was observed for over 25 CD8+ CDR3 sequences. Significance was not reached for CD8+ Simpson's diversity between patients and controls.

The source of this sequence is a human donor with aplastic anemia. The chain is built from TRBV7-2 and TRBJ1-1, with D possibly matching TRBD1 (5 bases). Sequenced sample: sorted CD4+, CD8+, or CD8+CD57+ T cells (not recorded which) from PBMCs. The CDR3 is CASSVAGWADEAFF. In DNA, the CDR3 is TGTGCCAGCAGCGTAGCAGGGTGGGCCGACGAAGCTTTCTTT.